This T cell receptor (beta chain) emerged from a study of cytomegalovirus exposure and HLA in healthy donors. The overall study: In a later analysis, it was reported that the approximately 110 validation repertoires had been produced on the same platform as the 550 to 850 repertoires belonging to the first cohort. Study results and caveats: It was found in a later analysis that first-cohort TCR clusters tended to co-occur in the 130 or so validation repertoires. The study listed roughly 160 cytomegalovirus-associated TCR beta chains. Per published reports, the classifier diagnosed cytomegalovirus status with high specificity and sensitivity.

The CDR3 contains 15 residues. The J segment lost 5 bases and the V segment lost 3 bases, leaving 10 bases of the junction unmatched. Germline V gives CDR1 LNHNV, CDR2 YYDKDF (reference sequence). The repertoire was sequenced with immunoSEQ multiplex PCR; TCRdb's copy has only in-frame clones and lacks some. The sample carries about 73,000 clones, about 94% recorded once. On this clone: Its antigen is not identified.

The specimen was PBMCs. The source is a woman aged 18-29 years in good health and CMV-seronegative. The V and J genes are TRBV15 and TRBJ2-7, with 7 bases fitting TRBD1. CDR3 sequence reads: CATSSHRGRGNEQYF. Written as DNA, the CDR3 is TGTGCCACCAGCAGCCACCGGGGCAGGGGGAACGAGCAGTACTTC.